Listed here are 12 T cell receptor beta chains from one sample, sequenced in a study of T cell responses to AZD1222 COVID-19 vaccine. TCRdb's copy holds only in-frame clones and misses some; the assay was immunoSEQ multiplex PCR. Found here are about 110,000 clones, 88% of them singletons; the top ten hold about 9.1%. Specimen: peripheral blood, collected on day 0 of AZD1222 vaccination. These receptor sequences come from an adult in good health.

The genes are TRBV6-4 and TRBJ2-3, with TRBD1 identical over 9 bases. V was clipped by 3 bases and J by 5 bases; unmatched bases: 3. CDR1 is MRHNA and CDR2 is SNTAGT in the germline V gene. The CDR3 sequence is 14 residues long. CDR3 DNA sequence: TGTGCCAGCAGTGAAACAGGGGGCCTAGATACGCAGTATTTT. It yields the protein CASSETGGLDTQYF.

DNA of the CDR3: TGTGCCAGCAGCTTGGCTAGCGGGGGTGGTAGCACAGATACGCAGTATTTT. It codes for CASSLASGGGSTDTQYF. The V call is TRBV7-8, the J call TRBJ2-3; 10 positions match TRBD2. With 3 bases clipped from V and 0 bases from J, the junction kept 6 bases outside the gene matches. From germline, CDR1 is SGHVS and CDR2 FQNEAQ. The CDR3 loop spans 17 amino acids.

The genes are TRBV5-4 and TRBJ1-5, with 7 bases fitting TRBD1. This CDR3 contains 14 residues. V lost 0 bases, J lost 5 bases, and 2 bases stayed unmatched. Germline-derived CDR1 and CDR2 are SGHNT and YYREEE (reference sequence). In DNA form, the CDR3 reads TGTGCCAGCAGCTTGGCAGGGGGGGATCAGCCCCAGCATTTT. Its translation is CASSLAGGDQPQHF.

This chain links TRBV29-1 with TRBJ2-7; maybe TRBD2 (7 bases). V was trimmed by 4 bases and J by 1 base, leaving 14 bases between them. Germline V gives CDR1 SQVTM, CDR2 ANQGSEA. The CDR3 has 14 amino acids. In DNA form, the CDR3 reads TGCAGCGTTGCCTTCGGGGGGCAGTCCTACGAGCAGTACTTC. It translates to CSVAFGGQSYEQYF.

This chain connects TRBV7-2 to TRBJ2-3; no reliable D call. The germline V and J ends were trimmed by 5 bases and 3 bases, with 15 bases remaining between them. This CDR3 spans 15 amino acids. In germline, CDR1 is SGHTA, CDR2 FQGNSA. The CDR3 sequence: CASSGGRLKTDTQYF. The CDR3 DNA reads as TGTGCCAGCAGCGGCGGCCGTCTCAAAACAGATACGCAGTATTTT.

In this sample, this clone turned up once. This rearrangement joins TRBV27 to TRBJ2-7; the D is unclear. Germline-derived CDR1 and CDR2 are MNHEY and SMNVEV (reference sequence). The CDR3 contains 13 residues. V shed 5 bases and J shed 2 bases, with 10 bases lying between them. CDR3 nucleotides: TGTGCCAGCAGTCCCACCCTCACCTACGAGCAGTACTTC. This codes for CASSPTLTYEQYF.

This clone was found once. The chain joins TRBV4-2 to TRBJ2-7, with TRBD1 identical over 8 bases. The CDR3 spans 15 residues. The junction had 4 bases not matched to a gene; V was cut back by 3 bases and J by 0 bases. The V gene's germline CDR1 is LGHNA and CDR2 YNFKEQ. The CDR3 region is CASSHGQGHSYEQYF. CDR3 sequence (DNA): TGTGCCAGCAGCCACGGACAGGGCCACTCCTACGAGCAGTACTTC.

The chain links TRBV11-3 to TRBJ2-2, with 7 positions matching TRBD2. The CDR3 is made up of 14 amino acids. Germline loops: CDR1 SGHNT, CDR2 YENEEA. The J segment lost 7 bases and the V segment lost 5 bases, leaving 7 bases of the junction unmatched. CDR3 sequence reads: CASSPAGLDGELFF. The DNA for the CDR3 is TGTGCCAGCAGCCCAGCGGGACTCGACGGGGAGCTGTTTTTT.

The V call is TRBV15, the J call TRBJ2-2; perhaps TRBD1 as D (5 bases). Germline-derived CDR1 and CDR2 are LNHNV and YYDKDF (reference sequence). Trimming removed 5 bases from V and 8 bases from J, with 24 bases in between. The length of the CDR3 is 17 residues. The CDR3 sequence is CATSSAPIRAGPGELFF. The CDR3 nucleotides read TGTGCCACCAGCTCCGCCCCCATCAGGGCAGGACCAGGGGAGCTGTTTTTT. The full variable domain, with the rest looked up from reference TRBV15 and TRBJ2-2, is DAMVIQNPRYQVTQFGKPVTLSCSQTLNHNVMYWYQQKSSQAPKLLFHYYDKDFNNEADTPDNFQSRRPNTSFCFLDIRSPGLGDTAMYLCATSSAPIRAGPGELFFGEGSRLTVL.

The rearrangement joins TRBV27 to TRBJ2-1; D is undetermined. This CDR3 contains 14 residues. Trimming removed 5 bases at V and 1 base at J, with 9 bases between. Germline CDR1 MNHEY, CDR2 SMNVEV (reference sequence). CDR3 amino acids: CASSPRLSYNEQFF. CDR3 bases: TGTGCCAGCAGTCCCCGCCTGTCCTACAATGAGCAGTTCTTC.

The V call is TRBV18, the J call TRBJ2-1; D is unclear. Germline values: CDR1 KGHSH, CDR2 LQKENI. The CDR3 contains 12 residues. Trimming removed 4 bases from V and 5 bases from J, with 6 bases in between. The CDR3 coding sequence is TGTGCCAGCTCACTCCTAGACAATGAGCAGTTCTTC. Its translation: CASSLLDNEQFF.

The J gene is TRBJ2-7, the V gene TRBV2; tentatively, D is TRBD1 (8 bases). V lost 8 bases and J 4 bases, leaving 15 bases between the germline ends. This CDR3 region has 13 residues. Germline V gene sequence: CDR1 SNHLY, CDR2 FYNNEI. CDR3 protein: CASVGRTGYEQYF. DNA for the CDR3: TGTGCCAGCGTCGGGAGGACAGGGTACGAGCAGTACTTC.